What follows are 3 T cell receptor beta chains derived from one specimen sequenced in a study of T cells after posttransplantation cyclophosphamide. The protocol was immunoSEQ multiplex PCR, while the TCRdb copy is restricted to in-frame clones and leaves out a portion. Seen here are thousands of clones, 98% observed once, and the top ten hold approximately 0.25%. Sequenced material: naive CD8+ T cells sorted from PBMCs. The receptors derive from a man over 45 in good health, CMV-negative, and a related stem cell transplant donor.

The table lists this clone with a count of one. The chain employs TRBV7-2 and TRBJ2-7; 9 bases are shared with TRBD1. The V segment lost 3 bases and the J segment 4 bases; nucleotides outside the gene matches: 4. The germline V gene has CDR1 SGHTA and CDR2 FQGNSA. This CDR3 region has 14 residues. In DNA, the CDR3 is TGTGCCAGCAGCTTTGGGGGACAGGGTTACGAGCAGTACTTC. Translating it yields CASSFGGQGYEQYF.

The rearrangement joins TRBV13 to TRBJ1-6, with 9 bases lining up with TRBD1. The CDR3 extends over 16 amino acids. Germline CDR1 PRHDT, CDR2 FYEKMQ (reference sequence). Trimming took 2 bases from V and 13 from J; bases not matched to a gene: 12. CDR3 DNA sequence: TGTGCCAGCAGCTTAAATGGGGACAGGGTGGATGCGCCCCTCCACTTT. It encodes CASSLNGDRVDAPLHF. The full variable domain, its missing parts supplied by reference TRBV13 and TRBJ1-6, is AAGVIQSPRHLIKEKRETATLKCYPIPRHDTVYWYQQGPGQDPQFLISFYEKMQSDKGSIPDRFSAQQFSDYHSELNMSSLELGDSALYFCASSLNGDRVDAPLHFGNGTRLTVT.

The rearrangement uses TRBV18 and TRBJ2-7; the D is unclear. V was clipped by 0 bases and J by 4 bases, with 10 bases between them. The CDR3 totals 14 residues. Germline V lookup: CDR1 KGHSH, CDR2 LQKENI. CDR3 amino acids: CASSPPATLYEQYF. Written as DNA, the CDR3 is TGTGCCAGCTCACCACCGGCCACCCTTTACGAGCAGTACTTC.